The 27 T cell receptor beta chains reported below all come from one sample, sequenced in a study of cytomegalovirus exposure and HLA in healthy donors. The PCR was carried out with 60 Vbeta primers and 13 Jbeta primers. The method was immunoSEQ multiplex PCR; TCRdb's version includes in-frame clones alone and lacks a portion of them. The sample consists of some 150,000 clones, 60% to 85% of them appearing once. The sequenced sample consisted of PBMCs. Receptor source: a woman aged 40 to 49 in good health and CMV-seropositive.

V is TRBV4-1 and J is TRBJ1-1, with a weak D call TRBD1 (5 bases). The ends were cut back, 6 bases at V and 3 bases at J, with 14 bases in the middle. CDR1 and CDR2 (germline): MGHRA, YSYEKL. CDR3 length: 14 amino acids. The CDR3 region is CASSRVARDTEAFF. DNA of the CDR3: TGCGCCAGCAGTCGGGTGGCCAGGGACACTGAAGCTTTCTTT.

This clone was seen once. The V gene is TRBV7-9, the J gene TRBJ2-3; D perhaps matches TRBD2 (7 bases). V was cut by 5 bases and J by 1 base, with 16 bases left in between. This CDR3 region has 16 residues. The germline V gene has CDR1 SEHNR and CDR2 FQNEAQ (reference sequence). CDR3 residues: CASSPGGGGGTDTQYF. The CDR3 DNA sequence: TGTGCCAGCAGCCCAGGAGGGGGGGGTGGCACAGATACGCAGTATTTT.

Of note for this clone: Other DNA variants within this sample encode the same CDR3. The rearrangement uses TRBV15 and TRBJ1-5; D uncertain. This CDR3 contains 15 residues. Germline V gives CDR1 LNHNV, CDR2 YYDKDF (reference sequence). V was clipped by 1 base and J by 2 bases, with 9 bases between them. In DNA, the CDR3 is TGTGCCACCAGCAGAGCCGGGGAGGGCAATCAGCCCCAGCATTTT. This translates into CATSRAGEGNQPQHF.

J is TRBJ1-1 and V is TRBV12-5; D call uncertain. Trimming left V 1 base short and J 0 bases short, with 3 bases between. In germline, CDR1 is LGHNT, CDR2 FRNRAP. CDR3 length equals 13 residues. CDR3 region: CASGLGVNTEAFF. The CDR3 DNA reads TGTGCTAGTGGTTTGGGAGTGAACACTGAAGCTTTCTTT.

V is TRBV4-1 and J is TRBJ1-3; no reliable D call. V lost 1 base and J lost 1, with 14 bases in between. Germline V CDR1 and CDR2: MGHRA, YSYEKL. There are 17 residues in the CDR3. DNA for the CDR3: TGCGCCAGCAGCCAAGGACAAGCTAAGCAATCTGGAAACACCATATATTTT. It is translated as CASSQGQAKQSGNTIYF.

This clone came up a few times. The rearrangement links TRBV29-1 to TRBJ1-1; possible D gene TRBD1, 6 bases. The CDR3 contains 15 residues. The V gene lost 4 bases and the J gene lost 3 bases, with 18 bases spanning the gap. The germline V gene has CDR1 SQVTM and CDR2 ANQGSEA. As DNA, the CDR3 is TGCAGCGTTGCCAGGGGCCGTAGGGCGGACACTGAAGCTTTCTTT. Protein sequence: CSVARGRRADTEAFF.

The rearrangement uses TRBV11-2 and TRBJ1-1; TRBD1 is a possible D gene (5 bases). The CDR3 consists of 12 residues. CDR1 is SGHAT and CDR2 is FQNNGV in the germline V gene. The V end was cut by 3 bases, the J end by 4 bases, with 6 bases between. The CDR3 DNA follows: TGTGCCAGCAGCTTGGGGCCCACTGAAGCTTTCTTT. Its translation is CASSLGPTEAFF.

This chain uses TRBV5-1 with TRBJ1-1, with TRBD1 matching 7 bases. Germline CDR1 SGHRS, CDR2 YFSETQ. V shed 4 bases, J shed 2 bases, and the junction held 8 bases outside the gene matches. The CDR3 extends over 15 amino acids. CDR3 sequence: CASSVGTAQNTEAFF. CDR3 bases: TGCGCCAGCAGCGTAGGGACAGCTCAAAACACTGAAGCTTTCTTT.

The genes are TRBV5-4 and TRBJ2-3, with TRBD2 identical over 12 bases. V shed 4 bases and J 2 bases; nucleotides not matched to a gene: 2. The CDR3 totals 15 residues. From germline, CDR1 is SGHNT and CDR2 YYREEE (reference sequence). The CDR3 sequence is CASSPSGGVTDTQYF. CDR3 coding DNA: TGTGCCAGCAGCCCTAGCGGGGGGGTCACAGATACGCAGTATTTT.

The rearrangement uses TRBV7-3 and TRBJ2-1; 8 bases agree with TRBD2. This CDR3 is built from 14 residues. Germline V gives CDR1 SGHTA, CDR2 FQGTGA. Unmatched junction bases numbered 10, after V lost 5 bases and J lost 10 bases. In DNA form, the CDR3 reads TGTGCCAGCAGCCGTTCAGCGGGGGTAGTCGAGCAGTTCTTC. It specifies CASSRSAGVVEQFF.

The rearrangement links TRBV19 to TRBJ1-1; TRBD1 agrees at 7 bases. Germline CDR1 is LNHDA and CDR2 is SQIVND (reference sequence). The ends lost 6 bases at V and 4 bases at J; junction bases unmatched: 8. There are 14 residues in the CDR3. CDR3: CASSPDREATEAFF. CDR3 bases: TGTGCCAGTAGCCCAGACAGGGAGGCCACTGAAGCTTTCTTT.

The V gene is TRBV4-1, the J gene TRBJ1-3; D is perhaps TRBD1 (5 bases). V lost 1 base and J lost 0, with 13 bases in between. The CDR3 has 17 amino acids. The germline gives CDR1 MGHRA, CDR2 YSYEKL. The CDR3 protein is CASSQVDSFFSGNTIYF. Here the CDR3 DNA reads TGCGCCAGCAGCCAAGTCGACAGTTTCTTCTCTGGAAACACCATATATTTT.

This clone was counted once. Other DNA sequences within the sample encode an identical CDR3. The chain combines TRBV6-1 with TRBJ1-1; TRBD1 aligns across 9 bases. The V gene's germline CDR1 is MNHNS and CDR2 SASEGT. Trimming at V came to 6 bases and at J to 5 bases, leaving 7 bases not matched to a gene. The CDR3 has 14 amino acids. As DNA, the CDR3 is TGTGCCAGCAGCGTCGGACAGGGGCAGACTGAAGCTTTCTTT. Amino acid sequence: CASSVGQGQTEAFF.

This chain joins TRBV6-6 and TRBJ2-3, with 9 nucleotides matching TRBD2. This CDR3 has 13 residues. V lost 10 bases, J lost 1 base, and 3 bases stayed unmatched. The V gene's germline CDR1 is MNHNY and CDR2 SVGAGI (reference sequence). The CDR3 region has the DNA TGTGCCATACAGCGGGGGGGCACAGATACGCAGTATTTT. Translation: CAIQRGGTDTQYF.

The V and J genes are TRBV16 and TRBJ1-2; no firm D call. V was cut by 1 base and J by 2 bases, with 11 bases left in between. This CDR3 spans 15 amino acids. Germline CDR1 KGHSY, CDR2 FQNENV. The CDR3 is CASSQYQVGNYGYTF. CDR3 sequence (DNA): TGTGCCAGCAGCCAATATCAGGTCGGAAACTATGGCTACACCTTC. Using reference TRBV16 and TRBJ1-2 for the parts outside the CDR3, the full variable domain is GEEVAQTPKHLVRGEGQKAKLYCAPIKGHSYVFWYQQVLKNEFKFLISFQNENVFDETGMPKERFSAKCLPNSPCSLEIQATKLEDSAVYFCASSQYQVGNYGYTFGSGTRLTVV.

V gene TRBV11-2 combines with J gene TRBJ2-7; D is undetermined. Germline values: CDR1 SGHAT, CDR2 FQNNGV. CDR3 size: 14 residues. V lost 1 base and J 6 bases, leaving 13 bases between the germline ends. CDR3: CASSLVGFSSEQYF. CDR3 coding DNA: TGTGCCAGCAGCTTAGTCGGGTTTTCGTCCGAGCAGTACTTC. The full variable domain, completed using reference TRBV11-2 and TRBJ2-7, is EAGVAQSPRYKIIEKRQSVAFWCNPISGHATLYWYQQILGQGPKLLIQFQNNGVVDDSQLPKDRFSAERLKGVDSTLKIQPAKLEDSAVYLCASSLVGFSSEQYFGPGTRLTVT.

J is TRBJ2-7 and V is TRBV10-1; 11 bases fit TRBD2. CDR1 and CDR2 (germline): WNHNN, SYGVQD (reference sequence). This CDR3 spans 14 amino acids. After removal of 4 bases from V and 3 bases from J, the junction contained 2 bases not matched to a gene. CDR3 DNA: TGCGCCAGCAGTGCCGGGACTAGCGGCTACGAGCAGTACTTC. It specifies CASSAGTSGYEQYF.

This clone came up once. The gene calls are TRBV10-3 and TRBJ2-5; TRBD2 matches 9 bases. Trimming at V came to 0 bases and at J to 3 bases, leaving 11 bases not matched to a gene. The CDR3 sequence is 18 residues long. Germline V gives CDR1 ENHRY, CDR2 SYGVKD. CDR3 DNA sequence: TGTGCCATCAGTGAGTCTCCCTCCCAGCGGGGGGAGAAAGAGACCCAGTACTTC. Translation: CAISESPSQRGEKETQYF.

V gene TRBV7-2 combines with J gene TRBJ2-7; TRBD2 matches at 7 bases. Germline V gene data show CDR1 as SGHTA and CDR2 as FQGNSA. This CDR3 is 14 amino acids long. Trimming removed 4 bases from V and 2 bases from J; junction bases left unmatched: 5. CDR3 in amino acids: CASSSRRGTYEQYF. In DNA, the CDR3 is TGTGCCAGCAGCTCCCGGCGGGGGACCTACGAGCAGTACTTC.

This chain links TRBV6-5 with TRBJ1-1; no clear D gene. Germline CDR1 reads MNHEY; CDR2 reads SVGAGI. Trimming shortened V by 5 bases and J by 3 bases, and 10 bases separated the two germline ends. The CDR3 is made up of 13 amino acids. CDR3 loop: CASSEVAYTEAFF. In DNA form, the CDR3 reads TGTGCCAGCAGTGAAGTGGCTTACACTGAAGCTTTCTTT.

The chain has TRBV14 and TRBJ1-1; 7 nucleotides match TRBD1. Germline V gives CDR1 SGHDN, CDR2 FVKESK. The CDR3 length is 14 residues. With V trimmed by 3 bases and J by 5 bases, 6 bases remained unmatched. The CDR3 nucleotides read TGTGCCAGCAGCCAGAATTCAGGGGGGACTGAAGCTTTCTTT. This translates into CASSQNSGGTEAFF.

The chain links TRBV19 to TRBJ2-3, with 12 positions matching TRBD2. This CDR3 is built from 15 residues. J was trimmed by 5 bases and V by 5 bases; bases with no gene match: 5. The V gene's germline CDR1 is LNHDA and CDR2 SQIVND (reference sequence). CDR3 loop: CASSAPGLAGDTQYF. The CDR3 nucleotides read TGTGCCAGTAGTGCCCCGGGACTAGCGGGAGATACGCAGTATTTT.

The chain uses TRBV5-1 and TRBJ1-1; 8 bases match TRBD1. CDR1 SGHRS and CDR2 YFSETQ come from the germline V gene. The CDR3 is 16 residues long. With 3 bases clipped from V and 5 bases from J, the junction kept 12 bases outside the gene matches. CDR3 amino acids: CASSWRAGGASTEAFF. The CDR3 DNA sequence: TGCGCCAGCAGCTGGAGGGCAGGGGGCGCGTCAACTGAAGCTTTCTTT. The full variable domain, in which reference TRBV5-1 and TRBJ1-1 provide the parts outside the CDR3, is KAGVTQTPRYLIKTRGQQVTLSCSPISGHRSVSWYQQTPGQGLQFLFEYFSETQRNKGNFPGRFSGRQFSNSRSEMNVSTLELGDSALYLCASSWRAGGASTEAFFGQGTRLTVV.

The chain has TRBV7-2 and TRBJ2-1; D remains ambiguous. Germline V gene data show CDR1 as SGHTA and CDR2 as FQGNSA. This CDR3 is 12 amino acids long. V was cut by 5 bases and J by 10 bases, with 12 bases left in between. CDR3 coding DNA: TGTGCCAGCAGCAGCGTCCCAAGGGAGCAGTTCTTC. It codes for CASSSVPREQFF.

The chain carries TRBV5-6 and TRBJ2-3, with 8 bases fitting TRBD1. V lost 3 bases to trimming and J lost 5 bases; unmatched junction nucleotides: 2. The CDR3 runs to 13 residues. From germline, CDR1 is SGHDT and CDR2 YYEEEE. The DNA for the CDR3 is TGTGCCAGCAGCTCGGACAGGGAAGATACGCAGTATTTT. The encoded protein is CASSSDREDTQYF.

The rearrangement uses TRBV9 and TRBJ2-5; TRBD1 matches 8 bases. The germline V gene has CDR1 SGDLS and CDR2 YYNGEE. Unmatched junction bases numbered 6, after V lost 3 bases and J lost 5 bases. This CDR3 has 14 residues. The DNA for the CDR3 is TGTGCCAGCAGCGGCACAGGGGGTAGGGAGACCCAGTACTTC. Translation: CASSGTGGRETQYF.

This sequence joins TRBV19 and TRBJ1-2, with 9 bases identical to TRBD1. This CDR3 comprises 16 residues. After removal of 4 bases from V and 2 bases from J, the junction contained 8 bases not matched to a gene. CDR1 LNHDA and CDR2 SQIVND come from the germline V gene (reference sequence). The CDR3 DNA reads as TGTGCCAGTAGTACTGACCGGGACAGGGCGAACTATGGCTACACCTTC. It translates to CASSTDRDRANYGYTF.